One sample yielded the 14 T cell receptor beta chains listed below, sequenced in a study of T cells after yellow fever vaccination. A single record per CDR3 protein comes from TCRdb applying MiXCR to the 5' RACE reads. The data contain some 350,000 distinct CDR3 sequences, 6.2% of them seen just once; the ten biggest clones take up about 15%. Material: PBMCs, obtained 5 days after the yellow fever booster vaccination. The receptors here all came from a man aged 25-45 years who received the YFV17D yellow fever vaccine.

This clonotype was detected only a few times. Here the CDR3 DNA reads TGTGCCAGCACAACCTCCCCTAGGGCTGGGAACGAGCAGTACTTC. Translating it yields CASTTSPRAGNEQYF. V is TRBV28 and J is TRBJ2-7; the D is unclear. This CDR3 comprises 15 residues. The germline gives CDR1 MDHEN, CDR2 SYDVKM. The V end lost 7 bases, the J end lost 5 bases, and 21 bases lay between the germline ends.

The chain recombines TRBV19 with TRBJ2-2; D call uncertain. The CDR3 loop spans 12 amino acids. CDR1 is LNHDA, CDR2 SQIVND, per germline (reference sequence). V was trimmed by 3 bases and J by 12 bases, leaving 11 bases between them. DNA of the CDR3: TGTGCCAGTAGTATTGGGTCCAGCAAGCTGTTTTTT. Its translation: CASSIGSSKLFF.

This clonotype was seen a handful of times. The J gene is TRBJ2-3, the V gene TRBV20-1; D is unresolved. Germline V gene data show CDR1 as DFQATT and CDR2 as SNEGSKA (reference sequence). Between the trimmed V and J ends, which lost 7 bases and 2 bases, there was a span of 16 bases. The CDR3 extends over 14 amino acids. The CDR3 here is CSVTSTPVTDTQYF. The DNA of the CDR3 is TGCAGTGTCACGAGCACGCCAGTCACAGATACGCAGTATTTT.

The V and J genes are TRBV20-1 and TRBJ2-3, with 8 nucleotides matching TRBD2. CDR1 and CDR2 from the germline V gene are DFQATT and SNEGSKA (reference sequence). Unmatched junction bases numbered 8, after V lost 0 bases and J lost 3 bases. The CDR3 length is 16 residues. CDR3 loop: CSARDSERELTDTQYF. The CDR3 coding sequence is TGCAGTGCTAGAGACTCGGAGCGGGAGTTGACAGATACGCAGTATTTT.

This clonotype was counted only a few times. V usage is TRBV12-3 or TRBV12-4 and J usage is TRBJ2-1, with unresolved D. Trimming stripped 1 base from V and 8 bases from J, with 12 bases between. The CDR3 consists of 14 residues. In DNA form, the CDR3 reads TGTGCCAGCAGTTTAGGGCGTTTCGGCGATGAGCAGTTCTTC. Translated, it gives CASSLGRFGDEQFF.

Written as DNA, the CDR3 is TGTGCCAGCAGCCTCCGGACTAGCGGGAGGGTCCAAGAGACCCAGTACTTC. Translating it yields CASSLRTSGRVQETQYF. The V gene is TRBV7-2, the J gene TRBJ2-5; 15 bases fit TRBD2. In germline, CDR1 is SGHTA, CDR2 FQGNSA. Trimming at V came to 5 bases and at J to 1 base, leaving 5 bases not matched to a gene. The CDR3 consists of 17 residues.

This clonotype was detected only a few times. This rearrangement joins TRBV2 to TRBJ1-5; 8 positions agree with TRBD1. The CDR3 contains 14 residues. Germline CDR1 is SNHLY and CDR2 is FYNNEI. V dropped 5 bases and J dropped 5; count of bases not matched to a gene: 5. The CDR3 region is CASSRQGLDQPQHF. CDR3 DNA sequence: TGTGCCAGCAGTCGACAGGGGCTCGATCAGCCCCAGCATTTT.

This clonotype was detected ten times or more. This chain connects TRBV3-1 to TRBJ2-5; D is perhaps TRBD1 or TRBD2 (5 bases each). The CDR3 covers 13 residues. Germline lookup yields CDR1 LGHDT and CDR2 YNNKEL (reference sequence). The ends were cut back, 2 bases at V and 5 bases at J, with 9 bases in the middle. CDR3: CASSQPGLETQYF. CDR3 sequence (DNA): TGTGCCAGCAGCCAACCGGGGCTGGAGACCCAGTACTTC.

As to this clonotype: The germline gene is not matched at one end of the junction; a read error may be the cause. V gene TRBV7-2 combines with J gene TRBJ2-3, with 8 bases fitting TRBD2. The CDR3 has 14 residues. CDR1 is SGHTA and CDR2 is FQGNSA in the germline V gene. The DNA of the CDR3 is TGTGCCAGCAGCATAGCGGGGATCACAGATACGCAGTATTTT. As protein: CASSIAGITDTQYF.

This clonotype has only a few counts. The CDR3 DNA reads as TGTGCCACCAGCAGACTCCCGGGACTAGCCTTTCCAGATACGCAGTATTTT. Translation: CATSRLPGLAFPDTQYF. V is TRBV15 and J is TRBJ2-3, with 9 bases identical to TRBD2. Germline V gives CDR1 LNHNV, CDR2 YYDKDF (reference sequence). The CDR3 is made up of 17 amino acids. Losses at the gene ends were 2 bases for V and 4 bases for J; bases not matched to a gene: 10.

The rearrangement joins TRBV27 to TRBJ1-6; D gene uncertain. The V end lost 6 bases, the J end lost 7 bases, and 13 bases lay between the germline ends. The CDR3 length is 14 residues. Germline CDR1 and CDR2: MNHEY and SMNVEV (reference sequence). The CDR3 DNA reads as TGTGCCAGCAGCCACGACAAAGGAAATTCACCCCTCCACTTT. Protein sequence: CASSHDKGNSPLHF.

The V call is TRBV20-1, the J call TRBJ2-6, with 9 bases identical to TRBD1. Germline V gene sequence: CDR1 DFQATT, CDR2 SNEGSKA (reference sequence). This CDR3 region has 19 residues. Trimming at V came to 2 bases and at J to 1 base, leaving 12 bases not matched to a gene. The CDR3 DNA is TGCAGTGCTAGACTCACCGGGACAGGGCTTAAATCTGGGGCCAACGTCCTGACTTTC. This gives the protein CSARLTGTGLKSGANVLTF.

This chain links TRBV3-1 with TRBJ2-2, with 8 bases identical to TRBD1. In germline, CDR1 is LGHDT, CDR2 YNNKEL (reference sequence). CDR3 size: 15 residues. V lost 2 bases and J lost 4; bases outside the gene matches: 3. The chain's CDR3 is CASSQQGAFTGELFF. The CDR3 DNA reads as TGTGCCAGCAGCCAACAGGGGGCTTTCACCGGGGAGCTGTTTTTT.

This clonotype was recorded at least ten times. The chain uses TRBV20-1 and TRBJ2-7; no reliable D call. The CDR3 extends over 13 amino acids. V was pared by 5 bases and J by 3 bases, with 14 bases between. Germline loops: CDR1 DFQATT, CDR2 SNEGSKA (reference sequence). CDR3 sequence reads: CSAPWSTNYEQYF. DNA of the CDR3: TGCAGTGCTCCATGGTCAACTAACTACGAGCAGTACTTC.